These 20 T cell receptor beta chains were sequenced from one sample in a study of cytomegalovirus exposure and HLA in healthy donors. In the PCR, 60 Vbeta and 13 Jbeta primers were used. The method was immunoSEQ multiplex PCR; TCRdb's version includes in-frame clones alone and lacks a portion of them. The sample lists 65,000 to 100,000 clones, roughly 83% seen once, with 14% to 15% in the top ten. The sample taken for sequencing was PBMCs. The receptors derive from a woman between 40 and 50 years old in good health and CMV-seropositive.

The CDR3 DNA sequence: TGTGCCAGCAGCTCAGGGGAGAACTATGGCTACACCTTC. It is translated as CASSSGENYGYTF. The rearrangement links TRBV2 to TRBJ1-2; D perhaps matches TRBD1 (6 bases). In germline, CDR1 is SNHLY, CDR2 FYNNEI. The CDR3 totals 13 residues. Trimming took 6 bases from V and 2 from J, leaving 10 bases between them.

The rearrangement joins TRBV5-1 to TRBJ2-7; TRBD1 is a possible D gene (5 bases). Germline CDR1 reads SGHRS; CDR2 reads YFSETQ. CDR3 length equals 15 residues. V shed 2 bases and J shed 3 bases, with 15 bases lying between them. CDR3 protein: CASSFTTGFGYEQYF. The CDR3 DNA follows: TGCGCCAGCAGCTTTACCACAGGTTTCGGCTACGAGCAGTACTTC.

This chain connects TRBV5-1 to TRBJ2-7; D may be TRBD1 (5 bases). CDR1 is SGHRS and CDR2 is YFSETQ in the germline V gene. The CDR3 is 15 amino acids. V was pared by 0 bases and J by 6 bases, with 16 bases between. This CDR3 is CASSLVAGKYGEQYF. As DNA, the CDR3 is TGCGCCAGCAGCTTGGTGGCAGGGAAATATGGCGAGCAGTACTTC.

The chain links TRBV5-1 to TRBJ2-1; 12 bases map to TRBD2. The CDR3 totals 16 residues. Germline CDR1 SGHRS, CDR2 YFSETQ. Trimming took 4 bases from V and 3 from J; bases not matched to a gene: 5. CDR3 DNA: TGCGCCAGCAGCAGGGGGACTAGCGGGTACTACAATGAGCAGTTCTTC. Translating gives CASSRGTSGYYNEQFF.

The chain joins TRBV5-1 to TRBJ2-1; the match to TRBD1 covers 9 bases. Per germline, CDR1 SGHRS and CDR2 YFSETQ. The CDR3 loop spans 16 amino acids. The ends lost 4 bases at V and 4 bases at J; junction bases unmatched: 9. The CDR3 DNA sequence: TGCGCCAGCAGCCCGGGACAGGGCTATAGGTACAATGAGCAGTTCTTC. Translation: CASSPGQGYRYNEQFF.

The chain's CDR3 is CASSFGQGSYEQYF. For the CDR3, the DNA is TGTGCCAGCAGCTTTGGACAGGGGTCCTACGAGCAGTACTTC. The V gene is TRBV2, the J gene TRBJ2-7, with 9 bases identical to TRBD1. This CDR3 comprises 14 residues. Looked up from germline, CDR1 is SNHLY and CDR2 is FYNNEI. V gave up 6 bases and J gave up 1 base; unmatched junction bases: 4.

CDR3 region: CASSSQGWNTEAFF. The CDR3 nucleotides read TGTGCCAGCAGTTCCCAGGGTTGGAACACTGAAGCTTTCTTT. The chain uses TRBV28 and TRBJ1-1, with D possibly being TRBD1 (5 bases). Looked up from germline, CDR1 is MDHEN and CDR2 is SYDVKM. Trimming shortened V by 4 bases and J by 1 base, and 10 bases separated the two germline ends. This CDR3 spans 14 amino acids. The whole variable domain, remainder taken from reference TRBV28 and TRBJ1-1, is DVKVTQSSRYLVKRTGEKVFLECVQDMDHENMFWYRQDPGLGLRLIYFSYDVKMKEKGDIPEGYSVSREKKERFSLILESASTNQTSMYLCASSSQGWNTEAFFGQGTRLTVV.

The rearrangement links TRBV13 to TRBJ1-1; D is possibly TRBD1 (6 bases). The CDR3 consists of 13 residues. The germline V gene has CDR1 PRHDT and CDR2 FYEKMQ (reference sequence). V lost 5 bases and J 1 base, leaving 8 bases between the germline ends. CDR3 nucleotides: TGTGCCAGCAGCACGGGACAGAACACTGAAGCTTTCTTT. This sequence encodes CASSTGQNTEAFF.

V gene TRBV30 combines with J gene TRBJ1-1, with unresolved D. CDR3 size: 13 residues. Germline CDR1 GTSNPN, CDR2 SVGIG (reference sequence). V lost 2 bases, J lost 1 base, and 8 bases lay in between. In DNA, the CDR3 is TGTGCCTGGAGTATTCAGGAGAACACTGAAGCTTTCTTT. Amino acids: CAWSIQENTEAFF.

The CDR3 coding sequence is TGTGCCAGCAGTTTTGCCCGTTCAGGGTTCTACACTGAAGCTTTCTTT. Translation gives CASSFARSGFYTEAFF. This chain links TRBV28 with TRBJ1-1, with a possible D match to TRBD1 (5 bases). The V end was cut by 3 bases, the J end by 3 bases, with 17 bases between. The CDR3 has 16 residues. The germline V gene encodes CDR1 MDHEN and CDR2 SYDVKM.

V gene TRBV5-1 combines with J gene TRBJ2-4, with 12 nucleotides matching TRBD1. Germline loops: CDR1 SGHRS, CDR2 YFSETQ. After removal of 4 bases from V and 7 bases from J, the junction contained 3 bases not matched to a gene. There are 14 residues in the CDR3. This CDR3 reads CASSAGTGGNIQYF. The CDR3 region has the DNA TGCGCCAGCAGCGCGGGGACAGGGGGCAACATTCAGTACTTC.

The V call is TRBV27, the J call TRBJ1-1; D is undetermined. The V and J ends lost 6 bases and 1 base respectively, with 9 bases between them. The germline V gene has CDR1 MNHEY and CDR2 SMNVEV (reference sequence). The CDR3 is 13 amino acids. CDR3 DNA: TGTGCCAGCAGAGAACCAGGGAACACTGAAGCTTTCTTT. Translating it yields CASREPGNTEAFF.

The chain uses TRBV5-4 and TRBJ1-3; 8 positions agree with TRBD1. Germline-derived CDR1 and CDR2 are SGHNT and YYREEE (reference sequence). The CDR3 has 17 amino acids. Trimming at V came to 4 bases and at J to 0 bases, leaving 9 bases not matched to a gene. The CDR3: CASSLDRGLVSGNTIYF. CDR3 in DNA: TGTGCCAGCAGCCTAGACAGGGGTTTGGTCTCTGGAAACACCATATATTTT.

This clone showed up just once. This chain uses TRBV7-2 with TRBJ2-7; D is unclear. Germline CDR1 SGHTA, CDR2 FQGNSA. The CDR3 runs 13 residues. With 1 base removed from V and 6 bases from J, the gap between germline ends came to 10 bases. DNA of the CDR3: TGTGCCAGCAGCTTAGGCCAGGTGGGCGAGCAGTACTTC. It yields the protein CASSLGQVGEQYF.

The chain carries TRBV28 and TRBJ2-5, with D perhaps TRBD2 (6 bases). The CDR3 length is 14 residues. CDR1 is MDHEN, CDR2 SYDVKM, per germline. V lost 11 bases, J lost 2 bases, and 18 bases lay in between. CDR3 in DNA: TGTGCCGGGGGGTCCGGACAACTACAAGAGACCCAGTACTTC. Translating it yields CAGGSGQLQETQYF.

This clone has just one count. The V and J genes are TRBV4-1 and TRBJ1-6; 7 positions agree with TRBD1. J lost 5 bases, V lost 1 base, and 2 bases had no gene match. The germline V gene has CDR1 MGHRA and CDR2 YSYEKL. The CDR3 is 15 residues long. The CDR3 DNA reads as TGCGCCAGCAGCCAAGGGGACAGAGATAATTCACCCCTCCACTTT. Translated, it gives CASSQGDRDNSPLHF.

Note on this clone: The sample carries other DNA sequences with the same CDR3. The CDR3 spells CASSPLGRGSSYNEQFF. The CDR3, as DNA: TGTGCCAGCAGTCCCCTGGGAAGGGGAAGCTCCTACAATGAGCAGTTCTTC. The rearrangement joins TRBV25-1 to TRBJ2-1; D perhaps matches TRBD1 (5 bases). The CDR3 runs 17 residues. V shed 5 bases and J shed 0 bases, with 17 bases lying between them. CDR1 and CDR2 from the germline V gene are MGHDK and SYGVNS.

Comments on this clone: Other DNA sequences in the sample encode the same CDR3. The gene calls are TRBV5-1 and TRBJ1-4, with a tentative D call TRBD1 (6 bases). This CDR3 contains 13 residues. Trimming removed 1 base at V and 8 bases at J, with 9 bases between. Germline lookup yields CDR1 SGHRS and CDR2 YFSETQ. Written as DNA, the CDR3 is TGCGCCAGCAGCTTGCAGGGGACGGAAAAACTGTTTTTT. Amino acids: CASSLQGTEKLFF.

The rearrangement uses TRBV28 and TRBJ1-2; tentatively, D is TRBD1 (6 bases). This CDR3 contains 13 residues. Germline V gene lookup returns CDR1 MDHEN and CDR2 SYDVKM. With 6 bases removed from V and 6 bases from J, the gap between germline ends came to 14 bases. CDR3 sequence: CASRPGTSNGYTF. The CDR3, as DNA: TGTGCCAGCAGGCCCGGGACATCGAATGGCTACACCTTC.

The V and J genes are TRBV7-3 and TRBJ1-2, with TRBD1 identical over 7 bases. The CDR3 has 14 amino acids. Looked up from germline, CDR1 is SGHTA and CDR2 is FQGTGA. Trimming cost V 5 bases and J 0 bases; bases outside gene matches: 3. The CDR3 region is CASSPTGANYGYTF. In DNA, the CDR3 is TGTGCCAGCAGCCCTACAGGGGCTAACTATGGCTACACCTTC.